This entry lists 19 T cell receptor beta chains sequenced from one sample in a study of blood T cell repertoires in COVID-19. Produced via immunoSEQ multiplex PCR; TCRdb's table is partial and in-frame only. Of some 200,000 clones listed, more than 75% are singletons. The sample taken for sequencing was peripheral blood. The origin of the receptors is a man aged 18 to 35 with active or convalescent COVID-19.

This clone was counted between two and nine times. The genes are TRBV18 and TRBJ2-2; 8 nucleotides align to TRBD2. This CDR3 region has 13 residues. J was trimmed by 4 bases and V by 9 bases; bases with no gene match: 4. Germline V gene data show CDR1 as KGHSH and CDR2 as LQKENI. The CDR3 reads CASHTSGTGELFF. In DNA, the CDR3 is TGTGCCAGTCATACTAGCGGCACCGGGGAGCTGTTTTTT.

The V gene is TRBV25-1, the J gene TRBJ2-5; D is possibly TRBD2 (5 bases). The germline V gene has CDR1 MGHDK and CDR2 SYGVNS. V lost 6 bases and J lost 3, with 17 bases in between. CDR3 length: 15 residues. The CDR3 protein is CASSRFMVAKETQYF. The CDR3 DNA is TGTGCCAGCAGCCGATTCATGGTAGCGAAAGAGACCCAGTACTTC.

V is TRBV27 and J is TRBJ2-3; 13 bases map to TRBD2. Germline V lookup: CDR1 MNHEY, CDR2 SMNVEV (reference sequence). The CDR3 sequence is 18 residues long. The junction had 16 bases not matched to a gene; V was cut back by 8 bases and J by 5 bases. The CDR3 spells CASLPGLAGSDQGDTQYF. For the CDR3, the DNA is TGTGCCAGCCTTCCGGGACTAGCGGGGAGTGACCAAGGAGATACGCAGTATTTT.

V and J are TRBV7-3 and TRBJ2-1; D perhaps matches TRBD2 (5 bases). CDR3 size: 13 residues. Per the germline V gene, CDR1 is SGHTA and CDR2 is FQGTGA. The V end was cut by 5 bases, the J end by 6 bases, with 11 bases between. The CDR3: CASSPTGSNEQFF. CDR3 sequence (DNA): TGTGCCAGCAGCCCGACGGGGTCCAATGAGCAGTTCTTC.

This clone came up a few times. V gene TRBV6-2 or TRBV6-3 combines with J gene TRBJ2-2; 10 nucleotides agree with TRBD2. Trimming removed 0 bases from V and 5 bases from J; junction bases left unmatched: 3. Looked up from germline, CDR1 is MNHEY and CDR2 is SVGEGT. The CDR3 consists of 16 residues. The CDR3 DNA follows: TGTGCCAGCAGTTACTCCGGACTAGCGGAAACCGGGGAGCTGTTTTTT. It encodes CASSYSGLAETGELFF.

V usage is TRBV15 and J usage is TRBJ1-1; D remains ambiguous. CDR3 length: 14 amino acids. Trimming removed 3 bases at V and 4 bases at J, with 12 bases between. Per germline, CDR1 LNHNV and CDR2 YYDKDF (reference sequence). The CDR3 here is CATSSYTESTEAFF. The CDR3 nucleotides are TGTGCCACCAGCAGTTACACCGAAAGCACTGAAGCTTTCTTT.

This clone was seen a few times. This chain uses TRBV3-1 (or the pseudogene TRBV3-2) with TRBJ1-3; D might be TRBD1 (6 bases). This CDR3 comprises 14 residues. V dropped 1 base and J dropped 4 bases, with 8 bases sitting between them. The V gene's germline CDR1 is LGHDT and CDR2 YNNKEL (reference sequence). As DNA, the CDR3 is TGTGCCAGCAGCCAAGCAGGGGTAGGAAACACCATATATTTT. Translated, it gives CASSQAGVGNTIYF.

The chain recombines TRBV28 with TRBJ2-3; D gene unclear. Trimming removed 4 bases at V and 4 bases at J, with 6 bases between. This CDR3 has 12 amino acids. Germline CDR1 is MDHEN and CDR2 is SYDVKM. The CDR3 region is CASSSPSDTQYF. DNA of the CDR3: TGTGCCAGCAGTTCCCCGTCAGATACGCAGTATTTT.

The chain couples TRBV19 to TRBJ2-5; 12 nucleotides line up with TRBD1. The CDR3 covers 14 residues. Unmatched junction bases numbered 7, after V lost 6 bases and J lost 8 bases. Germline values: CDR1 LNHDA, CDR2 SQIVND (reference sequence). The CDR3 DNA is TGTGCCAGTAGCCCGGGACAGGGGGCAAGTACCCAGTACTTC. Its protein is CASSPGQGASTQYF.

V and J are TRBV28 and TRBJ2-2, with 7 bases aligning to TRBD1. CDR1 MDHEN and CDR2 SYDVKM come from the germline V gene. CDR3 length equals 14 residues. V shed 8 bases, J shed 3 bases, and the junction held 6 bases outside the gene matches. CDR3 bases: TGTGCCAGCCACACGGGACAGCACACCGGGGAGCTGTTTTTT. Translation: CASHTGQHTGELFF.

The CDR3 here is CALQGANYGYTF. CDR3 nucleotide sequence: TGTGCCTTACAGGGCGCTAACTATGGCTACACCTTC. The chain couples TRBV19 to TRBJ1-2; tentative D call: TRBD1 (6 bases). Germline-derived CDR1 and CDR2 are LNHDA and SQIVND (reference sequence). V was shortened by 11 bases and J by 0 bases, with 10 bases between the two germline ends. The CDR3 runs 12 residues.

The V and J genes are TRBV24-1 and TRBJ2-7, with D uncertain. V was trimmed by 8 bases and J by 4 bases, leaving 11 bases between them. This CDR3 is built from 12 residues. The germline V gene encodes CDR1 KGHDR and CDR2 SFDVKD. CDR3 nucleotide sequence: TGTGCCACCAACATCCAAGATTACGAGCAGTACGTC. The encoded protein is CATNIQDYEQYV.

This rearrangement joins TRBV4-3 to TRBJ2-7; 10 positions match TRBD2. The germline gives CDR1 LGHNA, CDR2 YSLEER. The V and J ends lost 0 bases and 4 bases, in that order; junction bases with no gene match: 15. The CDR3 is 19 residues long. The chain's CDR3 is CASSQEFLGASGSVYEQYF. DNA for the CDR3: TGCGCCAGCAGCCAAGAATTTCTCGGGGCTAGCGGGAGCGTTTACGAGCAGTACTTC.

This chain connects TRBV7-8 to TRBJ2-3; TRBD2 agrees at 11 bases. The V segment lost 4 bases and the J segment 0 bases; nucleotides outside the gene matches: 3. Germline CDR1 reads SGHVS; CDR2 reads FQNEAQ. This CDR3 is 16 amino acids long. CDR3 amino acids: CASSYRTSGSTDTQYF. CDR3 sequence (DNA): TGTGCCAGCAGCTACAGGACTAGCGGGAGCACAGATACGCAGTATTTT.

The table lists this clone with a few counts. The CDR3 nucleotides read TGTGCCAGCAGTTTCAGCACGGGGAACACTGAAGCTTTCTTT. It is translated as CASSFSTGNTEAFF. The chain links TRBV27 to TRBJ1-1; D is unclear. The CDR3 totals 14 residues. Trimming left V 3 bases short and J 1 base short, with 9 bases between. The germline CDR1 and CDR2 sequences are MNHEY and SMNVEV (reference sequence).

Comment on this clone: In the same sample, other DNA sequences code for this CDR3. The chain links TRBV7-9 to TRBJ1-1; D gene uncertain. The germline gives CDR1 SEHNR, CDR2 FQNEAQ (reference sequence). CDR3 size: 11 residues. V lost 5 bases, J lost 5 bases, and 6 bases lay in between. CDR3 nucleotide sequence: TGTGCCAGCAGCGCAGGAACTGAAGCTTTCTTT. It translates to CASSAGTEAFF.

V gene TRBV11-2 combines with J gene TRBJ2-2; TRBD2 matches 13 bases. This CDR3 region has 16 residues. J was trimmed by 7 bases and V by 5 bases; bases with no gene match: 7. The germline CDR1 and CDR2 sequences are SGHAT and FQNNGV. The DNA of the CDR3 is TGTGCCAGCAGCCGGGGACTAGCGGGGTTTGGCGGGGAGCTGTTTTTT. This codes for CASSRGLAGFGGELFF.

The gene calls are TRBV5-6 and TRBJ2-3; D unresolved. CDR1 is SGHDT and CDR2 is YYEEEE in the germline V gene. The V gene lost 4 bases and the J gene lost 2 bases, with 20 bases spanning the gap. The CDR3 contains 17 residues. In DNA, the CDR3 is TGTGCCAGCAGCCCACAACTGGGCCTTCCAGACACAGATACGCAGTATTTT. Its translation: CASSPQLGLPDTDTQYF.

V usage is TRBV11-2 and J usage is TRBJ1-6; TRBD1 matches at 9 bases. J lost 7 bases, V lost 5 bases, and 6 bases had no gene match. Germline-derived CDR1 and CDR2 are SGHAT and FQNNGV. The CDR3 covers 15 residues. The CDR3 sequence is CASSLWTGANSPLHF. DNA of the CDR3: TGTGCCAGCAGCCTCTGGACAGGGGCGAATTCACCCCTCCACTTT.